What follows are 6 T cell receptor beta chains derived from one specimen sequenced in a study of control samples from healthy donors and cancer patients. Sequencing was performed with immunoSEQ multiplex PCR; in TCRdb, only in-frame clones are kept and a portion is missing. The sample includes 65,000 to 90,000 clones, about nine tenths of them seen just once. The material sequenced was PBMCs. These receptors originate from a woman in her 50s with colorectal cancer.

This clone came up a few times. At one boundary the junction diverges from the germline segment, which might be a read error. This chain joins TRBV4-3 and TRBJ1-1; D is possibly TRBD1 (6 bases). The germline CDR1 and CDR2 sequences are LGHNA and YSLEER. CDR3 length: 15 amino acids. The CDR3: CASSKEQGSYAEAFF. The DNA of the CDR3 is TGCGCCAGCAGCAAAGAACAGGGTTCGTATGCTGAAGCTTTCTTT.

The chain joins TRBV28 to TRBJ2-5, with TRBD1 matching 11 bases. The CDR3 length is 16 residues. V lost 3 bases, J lost 1 base, and 4 bases stayed unmatched. Germline CDR1 reads MDHEN; CDR2 reads SYDVKM. CDR3 in amino acids: CASSFQGQGVQETQYF. The CDR3 DNA sequence: TGTGCCAGCAGTTTCCAGGGACAGGGGGTCCAAGAGACCCAGTACTTC.

The rearrangement joins TRBV9 to TRBJ2-1, with 13 bases aligning to TRBD2. The trim removed 4 bases at V and 12 bases at J, leaving 13 bases unmatched. This CDR3 region has 16 residues. Germline V CDR1 and CDR2: SGDLS, YYNGEE. As DNA, the CDR3 is TGTGCCAGCAGCTCCCAGACTAGCGGGGGGTATCGGGTGCAGTTCTTC. Translated, it gives CASSSQTSGGYRVQFF. The full variable domain, in which reference TRBV9 and TRBJ2-1 provide the parts outside the CDR3, is DSGVTQTPKHLITATGQRVTLRCSPRSGDLSVYWYQQSLDQGLQFLIQYYNGEERAKGNILERFSAQQFPDLHSELNLSSLELGDSALYFCASSSQTSGGYRVQFFGPGTRLTVL.

In this sample, this clone turned up a few times. This chain connects TRBV5-6 to TRBJ1-5; weak D call: TRBD1 (6 bases). Germline CDR1 is SGHDT and CDR2 is YYEEEE. With 5 bases removed from V and 4 bases from J, the gap between germline ends came to 16 bases. The CDR3 sequence is 15 residues long. The CDR3 protein is CASSSTGIWNQPQHF. DNA for the CDR3: TGTGCCAGCAGTTCCACAGGGATTTGGAATCAGCCCCAGCATTTT.

This chain connects TRBV29-1 to TRBJ2-1, with 8 bases aligning to TRBD2. Germline lookup yields CDR1 SQVTM and CDR2 ANQGSEA. The CDR3 is made up of 14 amino acids. J was trimmed by 0 bases and V by 7 bases; bases with no gene match: 5. The CDR3 loop is CSGGSGSSYNEQFF. The CDR3 coding sequence is TGCAGCGGGGGCAGCGGGAGCTCCTACAATGAGCAGTTCTTC.

This clone appeared once. This chain uses TRBV30 with TRBJ1-4, with D perhaps TRBD1 (5 bases). CDR3 length equals 15 residues. Per germline, CDR1 GTSNPN and CDR2 SVGIG (reference sequence). Trimming pared 3 bases from V and 6 bases from J, leaving 17 bases between. CDR3 in DNA: TGTGCCTGGAGACCCAAGGGGAAGACGGATGAAAAACTGTTTTTT. It yields the protein CAWRPKGKTDEKLFF.